This T cell receptor beta chain was found in a study of T-cell memory formation after mild COVID-19. Overall study: Largely donor-specific TCR clusters were found.

A note on this clonotype: Its antigen is undetermined.

The CDR3 is 17 amino acids. Overall study results and limits: Shrinking CD4+ clones resided mostly in CM and EM, and CD8+ ones in EMRA. Cross-reactive memory seemingly joined, as some responding clones were found in pre-infection memory.

After 5'RACE with constant-segment primers, TCR alpha and TCR beta cDNA libraries carrying sample barcodes and UMIs were obtained. TCRdb reprocessed the 5' RACE reads via MiXCR and lists one record per CDR3 protein. The profile shows 150,000 to 200,000 distinct CDR3 sequences, about an eighth of them singletons. Sample: PBMCs or a T cell subset sorted from them (not recorded which). The receptor's source is a man aged 18 to 29 who had mild COVID-19 (a few samples of this study predate the infection). Cell type and time point are not known. The rearrangement joins TRBV21-1 to TRBJ2-5; TRBD1, the table's D call, was not compared with the DNA. TRBV21-1 represents a pseudogene. CDR3 sequence reads: CASSNPWRGRRSETQYF. CDR3 nucleotide sequence: TGTGCCAGCAGCAATCCTTGGAGGGGGCGCCGGTCAGAGACCCAGTACTTC.